A single sample is the source of the 22 T cell receptor beta chains below, sequenced in a study of blood T cell repertoires in COVID-19. The data were produced by immunoSEQ multiplex PCR, yet TCRdb's version contains in-frame clones alone and is incomplete. Here the sample spans some 220,000 clones, around 90% being singletons. Sequencing input: peripheral blood. The receptors stem from a young man with COVID-19, enrolled during active disease.

This clone was recorded a few times. J is TRBJ1-3 and V is TRBV2; 7 nucleotides align to TRBD1. V gave up 9 bases and J gave up 4 bases; unmatched junction bases: 6. The CDR3 spans 13 residues. Germline V gene sequence: CDR1 SNHLY, CDR2 FYNNEI. CDR3 DNA sequence: TGTGCCAGGGCGACAGGGTACGGAAACACCATATATTTT. Its protein product is CARATGYGNTIYF.

This clone has more than one count but fewer than ten. The chain recombines TRBV7-9 with TRBJ1-1, with a weak D call TRBD1 (6 bases). The CDR3 spans 15 residues. Germline loops: CDR1 SEHNR, CDR2 FQNEAQ (reference sequence). The V gene lost 0 bases and the J gene lost 0 bases, with 8 bases spanning the gap. CDR3 coding DNA: TGTGCCAGCAGCTTAGCGGGGGGGCTGAACACTGAAGCTTTCTTT. Residues: CASSLAGGLNTEAFF.

The chain has TRBV19 and TRBJ2-1, with no clear D. V lost 3 bases and J 3 bases, leaving 9 bases between the germline ends. Germline V gene sequence: CDR1 LNHDA, CDR2 SQIVND (reference sequence). The CDR3 runs to 14 residues. CDR3 nucleotides: TGTGCCAGTAGTATCGGTCCCGACTACAATGAGCAGTTCTTC. This encodes CASSIGPDYNEQFF.

The chain carries TRBV5-5 and TRBJ1-4; possibly TRBD1 for D (5 bases). Germline assignment: CDR1 SGHKS and CDR2 YYEKEE (reference sequence). Trimming left V 3 bases short and J 6 bases short, with 12 bases between. The CDR3 covers 14 residues. In nucleotides, the CDR3 is TGTGCCAGCAGCTCCAGGGAGGTGGATGAAAAACTGTTTTTT. Translated: CASSSREVDEKLFF.

The chain is built from TRBV10-3 and TRBJ2-3; 12 bases are shared with TRBD2. Germline V gene lookup returns CDR1 ENHRY and CDR2 SYGVKD. V was pared by 6 bases and J by 1 base, with 8 bases of the junction left unmatched. The CDR3 spans 17 residues. CDR3 DNA: TGTGCCATCAGCGTCTCCTCTAGCGGGGGGGGCACAGATACGCAGTATTTT. It encodes CAISVSSSGGGTDTQYF.

This clone was seen just once. This sequence joins TRBV19 and TRBJ2-3; 8 bases are shared with TRBD2. V shed 10 bases and J 4 bases; nucleotides not matched to a gene: 7. CDR1 is LNHDA, CDR2 SQIVND, per germline (reference sequence). The CDR3 contains 13 residues. CDR3 sequence: CATSGGGPDTQYF. In nucleotides, the CDR3 is TGTGCCACCTCCGGGGGGGGCCCAGATACGCAGTATTTT.

Only one count was recorded for this clone. The rearrangement links TRBV5-3 to TRBJ2-1, with 7 bases lining up with TRBD1. TRBV5-3 is given ORF status, its function remaining uncertain. Unmatched junction bases numbered 6, after V lost 0 bases and J lost 0 bases. This CDR3 has 17 amino acids. Written as DNA, the CDR3 is TGTGCCAGAAGCTTGGGGGACAGAAAAAACTCCTACAATGAGCAGTTCTTC. It specifies CARSLGDRKNSYNEQFF.

J is TRBJ1-1 and V is TRBV19; 8 bases match TRBD1. Germline V gene data show CDR1 as LNHDA and CDR2 as SQIVND (reference sequence). This CDR3 contains 15 residues. The junction had 16 bases not matched to a gene; V was cut back by 5 bases and J by 11 bases. CDR3 coding DNA: TGTGCCAGTAGTCCCATGACAGGGGTGGAATCTGGTGCTTTCTTT. It encodes CASSPMTGVESGAFF.

This clone was counted a few times. V gene TRBV6-5 combines with J gene TRBJ1-2; 10 bases map to TRBD1. The CDR3 consists of 14 residues. V lost 8 bases and J lost 6; bases outside the gene matches: 9. The V gene's germline CDR1 is MNHEY and CDR2 SVGAGI. Here the CDR3 DNA reads TGTGCCAGCCGTCCCGGGACAGGGGCGGATGGCTACACCTTC. Protein product: CASRPGTGADGYTF.

V and J are TRBV6-6 and TRBJ2-7; TRBD1 agrees at 7 bases. The CDR3 loop spans 15 amino acids. Germline lookup yields CDR1 MNHNY and CDR2 SVGAGI (reference sequence). The trim removed 2 bases at V and 3 bases at J, leaving 7 bases unmatched. The CDR3 bases are TGTGCCAGCAGTTACGAGGGACAGCTTATCTACGAGCAGTACTTC. Its translation: CASSYEGQLIYEQYF.

The CDR3: CASSQERGQGRASSQETQYF. The CDR3 DNA reads TGTGCCAGCAGCCAAGAACGCGGACAGGGGCGCGCGAGCTCCCAAGAGACCCAGTACTTC. This chain connects TRBV4-2 to TRBJ2-5; 9 positions agree with TRBD1. There are 20 residues in the CDR3. CDR1 and CDR2 from the germline V gene are LGHNA and YNFKEQ. The V segment lost 0 bases and the J segment 1 base; nucleotides outside the gene matches: 15.

This rearrangement joins TRBV3-1 (or the pseudogene TRBV3-2) to TRBJ1-5; unclear D gene. Germline CDR1 LGHDT, CDR2 YNNKEL (reference sequence). The CDR3 extends over 16 amino acids. V lost 3 bases, J lost 0 bases, and 12 bases lay in between. DNA of the CDR3: TGTGCCAGCAGCCAGTTCCCACCAGATAGCAATCAGCCCCAGCATTTT. It specifies CASSQFPPDSNQPQHF.

The chain is built from TRBV13 and TRBJ2-7; TRBD1 might be the D (6 bases). The CDR3 is 14 residues long. Germline values: CDR1 PRHDT, CDR2 FYEKMQ (reference sequence). Trimming took off 6 bases at V and 1 base at J, with 13 bases between the two ends. The CDR3 DNA reads as TGTGCCAGCAGTTCCGGGACACCTTCCTACGAGCAGTACTTC. It encodes CASSSGTPSYEQYF.

The CDR3 loop is CASSREGWMNSPLHF. The CDR3 nucleotides read TGTGCCAGCAGCCGCGAGGGTTGGATGAATTCACCCCTCCACTTT. The V gene is TRBV7-3, the J gene TRBJ1-6, with unresolved D. CDR1 is SGHTA and CDR2 is FQGTGA in the germline V gene. Trimming removed 5 bases from V and 7 bases from J, with 15 bases in between. CDR3 length equals 15 residues.

This sequence joins TRBV5-1 and TRBJ1-4; D might be TRBD1 (5 bases). This CDR3 is built from 14 residues. The V gene's germline CDR1 is SGHRS and CDR2 YFSETQ. Between the trimmed V and J ends, which lost 4 bases and 5 bases, there was a span of 12 bases. The DNA of the CDR3 is TGCGCCAGCAGCCGGGGACGGGGGAATGAAAAACTGTTTTTT. Translation gives CASSRGRGNEKLFF.

J is TRBJ2-2 and V is TRBV30, with 7 bases that match TRBD1. This CDR3 spans 14 amino acids. The V and J ends lost 7 bases and 0 bases, in that order; junction bases with no gene match: 5. Germline V lookup: CDR1 GTSNPN, CDR2 SVGIG (reference sequence). The CDR3 DNA sequence: TGTGCCTTAAAAGGGGGCACGAACACCGGGGAGCTGTTTTTT. Amino acids: CALKGGTNTGELFF.

The chain recombines TRBV14 with TRBJ2-1; 7 bases are shared with TRBD2. The germline V gene has CDR1 SGHDN and CDR2 FVKESK. Trimming cost V 1 base and J 0 bases; bases outside gene matches: 6. The CDR3 runs 17 residues. The CDR3 sequence: CASSQGGGHSSYNEQFF. DNA for the CDR3: TGTGCCAGCAGCCAAGGCGGGGGTCATAGCTCCTACAATGAGCAGTTCTTC.

This sequence joins TRBV4-1 and TRBJ1-1; no clear D. This CDR3 contains 15 residues. CDR1 and CDR2 (germline): MGHRA, YSYEKL. V was trimmed by 4 bases and J by 0 bases, leaving 12 bases between them. This CDR3 reads CASSRMAIMNTEAFF. CDR3 DNA sequence: TGCGCCAGCAGCCGAATGGCCATTATGAACACTGAAGCTTTCTTT.

The J gene is TRBJ1-1, the V gene TRBV5-1; tentatively, D is TRBD1 (5 bases). Germline V lookup: CDR1 SGHRS, CDR2 YFSETQ. The CDR3 length is 16 residues. V was clipped by 1 base and J by 4 bases, with 17 bases between them. The CDR3 nucleotides read TGCGCCAGCAGCTTGTTCGGGCCCACCGACAGCACTGAAGCTTTCTTT. Translated, it gives CASSLFGPTDSTEAFF.

V gene TRBV6-5 combines with J gene TRBJ1-5; D is unclear. CDR3 length equals 14 residues. V dropped 5 bases and J dropped 4 bases, with 12 bases sitting between them. Germline lookup yields CDR1 MNHEY and CDR2 SVGAGI. The CDR3 loop reads CASSPTRGNQPQHF. In DNA form, the CDR3 reads TGTGCCAGCAGTCCAACTCGGGGTAATCAGCCCCAGCATTTT.

V is TRBV5-6 and J is TRBJ1-2; 9 positions match TRBD1. Germline V gives CDR1 SGHDT, CDR2 YYEEEE. The V gene end was trimmed by 4 bases and the J gene end by 3 bases; junction bases not matched to a gene: 16. This CDR3 has 18 amino acids. The CDR3 region has the DNA TGTGCCAGCAGCCGAACCGTAGGGACAGGGTTTTTTGACTATGGCTACACCTTC. The encoded protein is CASSRTVGTGFFDYGYTF.

The CDR3 spells CASSEIWLPSTDTQYF. In nucleotides, the CDR3 is TGTGCCAGCAGTGAAATTTGGCTCCCGAGCACAGATACGCAGTATTTT. The genes are TRBV6-4 and TRBJ2-3; D is uncertain. V was pared by 3 bases and J by 0 bases, with 13 bases between. CDR1 and CDR2 (germline): MRHNA, SNTAGT. The CDR3 covers 16 residues.